Listed below are T cell receptor beta chains from one sample, sequenced in a study of CD8+CD57+ T cells in acquired aplastic anemia. TCRdb used MiXCR to reprocess the reads, holding one entry per CDR3 protein. Altogether about 68,000 distinct CDR3 sequences are present, under 65% being singletons, with the ten largest covering around 8.8%. Sequenced sample: sorted CD4+, CD8+, or CD8+CD57+ T cells (not recorded which) from PBMCs. The receptors originated from a human donor in good health, serving as a control. CDR3s include the opening cysteine and the closing phenylalanine or tryptophan. D genes are given only for firm matches. Size values are once, few and many counts, or a class for expanded clones, and some rows have none.

>medium-sized|TRBV2|.|TRBJ1-2
CASSEDRGYGYTF
TGTGCCAGCAGTGAAGACAGAGGATATGGCTACACCTTC
>.|TRBV15|TRBD2|TRBJ2-1
CATSWGLAGGINEQFF
TGTGCCACCAGCTGGGGACTAGCGGGGGGCATTAATGAGCAGTTCTTC
>.|TRBV29-1|.|TRBJ1-1
CSVGSAGNTEAFF
TGCAGCGTGGGGAGCGCAGGGAACACTGAAGCTTTCTTT
>many|TRBV5-1|.|TRBJ2-1
CASSLRRTPQNNEQFF
TGCGCCAGCAGCTTGAGACGGACTCCCCAGAACAATGAGCAGTTCTTC
>.|TRBV25-1|.|TRBJ1-3
CARSAGASGDTIYF
TGTGCCAGAAGTGCAGGGGCTTCTGGGGACACCATATATTTT
>.|TRBV19|TRBD1|TRBJ1-1
CASSNPQGAGTEAFF
TGTGCCAGTAGTAACCCACAGGGGGCTGGGACTGAAGCTTTCTTT
>.|TRBV20-1|TRBD1|TRBJ1-5
CSASRTGVGQPQHF
TGCAGTGCTTCCCGGACAGGGGTAGGACAGCCCCAGCATTTT
>.|TRBV7-1|TRBD1|TRBJ1-5
CACRSYSDRGEGLSNQPQHF
TGTGCCTGCAGATCATATTCGGACAGGGGTGAGGGGTTAAGCAATCAGCCCCAGCATTTT
>many|TRBV5-1|TRBD1|TRBJ2-7
CASSFWGTGDEQYF
TGCGCCAGCAGCTTCTGGGGGACAGGGGACGAGCAGTACTTC
>.|TRBV25-1|.|TRBJ1-3
CASSATLGAEGAGNTIYF
TGTGCCAGCAGTGCAACATTAGGTGCGGAGGGGGCTGGAAACACCATATATTTT
>.|TRBV5-1|.|TRBJ1-1
CASSPTRGQRNTEAFF
TGCGCCAGCAGCCCCACCCGTGGGCAGAGGAACACTGAAGCTTTCTTT
>.|TRBV5-2|.|TRBJ2-7
CASSWDRGGYEQYF
TGTGCCAGCAGCTGGGACAGGGGGGGGTACGAGCAGTACTTC
>few|TRBV7-2|.|TRBJ2-7
CASSLTYEQYF
TGTGCCAGCAGCTTAACGTACGAGCAGTACTTC
>.|TRBV6-4|TRBD1|TRBJ1-6
CASSPTGTEGSPLHF
TGTGCCAGCAGCCCCACCGGGACAGAGGGGAGTCCCCTCCACTTT
>.|TRBV29-1|.|TRBJ2-7
CSVLRTAYEQYF
TGCAGCGTTCTTAGGACCGCCTACGAGCAGTACTTC
>.|TRBV10-3|TRBD2|TRBJ2-5
CAISESGESQETQYF
TGTGCCATCAGTGAAAGCGGGGAGTCCCAAGAGACCCAGTACTTC
>few|TRBV29-1|.|TRBJ2-6
CSVDTSSGANVLTF
TGCAGCGTTGACACGTCGTCTGGGGCCAACGTCCTGACTTTC
>many|TRBV7-2|.|TRBJ2-7
CASSLLGQGIYEQYF
TGTGCCAGCAGCTTACTTGGGCAGGGAATATACGAGCAGTACTTC
>.|TRBV19|.|TRBJ1-1
CASSIRGVGTGAFF
TGTGCCAGTAGTATAAGAGGGGTGGGGACTGGAGCTTTCTTT
>.|TRBV27|TRBD1|TRBJ1-2
CASSFGGQLANYGYTF
TGTGCCAGCAGTTTTGGGGGACAGTTAGCTAACTATGGCTACACCTTC
>.|TRBV2|.|TRBJ1-2
CASSEGGHGYTF
TGTGCCAGCAGTGAAGGGGGCCATGGCTACACCTTC
>many|TRBV19|.|TRBJ1-3
CASSLASGNTIYF
TGTGCCAGTAGTTTGGCAAGTGGAAACACCATATATTTT
>many|TRBV13|.|TRBJ1-2
CASSSTEDRQSDGYTF
TGTGCCAGCAGCTCGACTGAAGACAGGCAAAGCGATGGCTACACCTTC
>many|TRBV9|TRBD1|TRBJ2-7
CASSVEGAANYEQYF
TGTGCCAGCAGCGTAGAGGGGGCAGCCAACTACGAGCAGTACTTC
>.|TRBV20-1|TRBD1|TRBJ1-5
CSAVKGAGQPQHF
TGCAGTGCCGTGAAGGGGGCAGGTCAGCCCCAGCATTTT
>.|TRBV29-1|.|TRBJ2-3
CSVSVTDTQYF
TGCAGCGTTTCCGTTACAGATACGCAGTATTTT
>.|TRBV20-1|TRBD1|TRBJ1-2
CSATGTGFGYTF
TGCAGTGCAACCGGGACAGGGTTTGGCTACACCTTC
>.|TRBV19|.|TRBJ1-2
CASSIEGDGYTF
TGTGCCAGTAGTATCGAAGGGGACGGCTACACCTTC
>.|TRBV29-1|.|TRBJ1-2
CSVEGGRGQTYGYTF
TGCAGCGTTGAAGGAGGACGCGGACAGACCTATGGCTACACCTTC